This T cell receptor (beta chain) appears in the sequencing data of a study of blood T cell repertoires in COVID-19. Only in-frame clones appear in the TCRdb table, and some are missing; sequencing was by immunoSEQ multiplex PCR. The sample consists of about 170,000 clones, around 82% of them appearing once. The CDR3 sequence is 14 residues long. Germline CDR1 is SGDLS and CDR2 is YYNGEE. With 0 bases clipped from V and 6 bases from J, the junction kept 4 bases outside the gene matches. J is TRBJ1-1 and V is TRBV9; 8 bases align to TRBD1. The specimen was PBMCs or T cells enriched from blood (not recorded which). The origin of this receptor is a woman between 45 and 65 years old in a cohort exposed to, infected with or recovered from COVID-19 (not recorded which). The CDR3 nucleotides are TGTGCCAGCAGCGTAGTGGACAGGGTCCCTGAAGCTTTCTTT. It encodes CASSVVDRVPEAFF.